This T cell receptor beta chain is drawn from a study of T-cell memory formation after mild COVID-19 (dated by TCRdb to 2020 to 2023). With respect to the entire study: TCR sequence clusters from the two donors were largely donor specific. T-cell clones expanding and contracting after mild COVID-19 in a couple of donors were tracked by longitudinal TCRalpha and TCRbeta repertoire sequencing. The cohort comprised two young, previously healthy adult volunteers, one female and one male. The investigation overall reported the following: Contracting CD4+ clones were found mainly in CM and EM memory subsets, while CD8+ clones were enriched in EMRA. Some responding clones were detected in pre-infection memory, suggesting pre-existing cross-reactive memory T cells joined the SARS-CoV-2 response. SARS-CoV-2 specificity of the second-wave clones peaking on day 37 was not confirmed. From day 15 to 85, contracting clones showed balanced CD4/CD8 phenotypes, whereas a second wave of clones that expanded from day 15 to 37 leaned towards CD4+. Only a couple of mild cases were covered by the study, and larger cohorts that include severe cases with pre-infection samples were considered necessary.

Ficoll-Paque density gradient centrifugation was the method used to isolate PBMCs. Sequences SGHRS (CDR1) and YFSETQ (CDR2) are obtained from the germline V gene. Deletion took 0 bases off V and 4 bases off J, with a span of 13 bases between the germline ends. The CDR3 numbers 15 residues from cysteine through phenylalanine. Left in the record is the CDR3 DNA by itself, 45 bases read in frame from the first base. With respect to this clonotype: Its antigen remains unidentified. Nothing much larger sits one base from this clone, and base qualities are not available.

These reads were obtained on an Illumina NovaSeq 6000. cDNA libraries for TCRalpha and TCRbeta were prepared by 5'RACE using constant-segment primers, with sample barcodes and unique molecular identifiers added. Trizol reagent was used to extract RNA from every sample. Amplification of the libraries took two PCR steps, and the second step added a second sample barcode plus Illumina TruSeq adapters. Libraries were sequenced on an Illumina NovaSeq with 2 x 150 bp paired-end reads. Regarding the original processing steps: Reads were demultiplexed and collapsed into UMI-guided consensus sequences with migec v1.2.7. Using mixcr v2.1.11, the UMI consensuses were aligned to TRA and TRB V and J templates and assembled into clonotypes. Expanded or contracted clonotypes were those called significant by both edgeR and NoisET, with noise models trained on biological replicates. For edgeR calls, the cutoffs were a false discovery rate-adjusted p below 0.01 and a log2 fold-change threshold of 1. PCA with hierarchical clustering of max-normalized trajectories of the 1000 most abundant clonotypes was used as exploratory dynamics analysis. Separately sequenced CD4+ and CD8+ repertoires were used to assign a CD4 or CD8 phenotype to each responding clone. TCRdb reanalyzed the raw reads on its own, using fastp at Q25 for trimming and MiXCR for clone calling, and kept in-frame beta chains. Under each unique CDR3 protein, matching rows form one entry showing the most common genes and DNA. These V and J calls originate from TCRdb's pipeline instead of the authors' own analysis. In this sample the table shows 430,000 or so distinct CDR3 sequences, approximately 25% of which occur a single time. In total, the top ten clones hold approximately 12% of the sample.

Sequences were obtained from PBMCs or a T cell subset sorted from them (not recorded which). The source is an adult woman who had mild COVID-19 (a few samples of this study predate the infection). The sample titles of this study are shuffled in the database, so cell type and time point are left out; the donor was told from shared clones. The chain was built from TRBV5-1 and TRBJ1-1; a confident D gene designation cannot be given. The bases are TGCGCCAGCAGCTTGGTTTGGGGAACGGGCACTGAAGCTTTCTTT. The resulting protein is CASSLVWGTGTEAFF.